This T cell receptor beta chain was found in a study of T-cell memory formation after mild COVID-19. At the level of the study: Largely, TCR clusters stayed within a single donor.

Employing constant-segment primers, 5'RACE generated TCR alpha and TCR beta cDNA libraries bearing sample barcodes and UMIs. TCRdb re-analysed the 5' RACE reads in MiXCR, keeping a single row per CDR3 protein. The table records around 340,000 distinct CDR3 sequences, roughly an eighth of them present only once. CDR1 and CDR2 (germline): MDHEN, SYDVKM. The CDR3 consists of 14 residues. Trimming removed 6 bases at V and 0 bases at J, with 10 bases between. Sequencing was done on a sample of PBMCs or a T cell subset sorted from them (not recorded which). This clonotype was obtained from a man younger than 35 who had mild COVID-19 (a few samples of this study predate the infection). Cell type and time point are not known. The chain combines TRBV28 with TRBJ2-3; TRBD1 is a possible D gene (6 bases). Here the CDR3 reads CASRTGASTDTQYF. The CDR3 DNA follows: TGTGCCAGCAGGACAGGCGCTAGCACAGATACGCAGTATTTT. The complete variable domain, with remaining parts taken from reference TRBV28 and TRBJ2-3, reads DVKVTQSSRYLVKRTGEKVFLECVQDMDHENMFWYRQDPGLGLRLIYFSYDVKMKEKGDIPEGYSVSREKKERFSLILESASTNQTSMYLCASRTGASTDTQYFGPGTRLTVL.